These T cell receptor beta chains were read from a single sample in a study of blood T cell repertoires in COVID-19. Clones were sequenced by immunoSEQ multiplex PCR, and TCRdb holds only the in-frame ones, with some missing. The sample has approximately 210,000 clones; about 86% are singletons. The sequenced material came from peripheral blood. The receptors here all came from a man in his forties or fifties with active or convalescent COVID-19. Each CDR3 is given with its conserved first and last residue. The order of the fields is V gene, D gene, clone size, J gene, CDR3 protein, CDR3 DNA. D genes are given only for firm matches. Rows give clone size only sometimes, using once, few, many, or a class for an expanded clone.

TRBV27	NA	NA	TRBJ1-5	CASSRWGEQPQHF	TGTGCCAGCAGCCGGTGGGGGGAACAGCCCCAGCATTTT
TRBV19	NA	NA	TRBJ1-5	CASSKVADKSNQPQHF	TGTGCCAGTAGTAAGGTCGCGGACAAGAGCAATCAGCCCCAGCATTTT
TRBV30	NA	once	TRBJ1-1	CAWGQMNTEAFF	TGTGCCTGGGGACAGATGAACACTGAAGCTTTCTTT
TRBV7-9	TRBD1	NA	TRBJ1-2	CASNLPDPGQGYGYTF	TGTGCCAGCAACCTCCCCGACCCGGGACAGGGATATGGCTACACCTTC
TRBV12-1	NA	NA	TRBJ1-2	CASSFAREGGSAEPPGNYGYTF	TGTGCCAGCAGCTTTGCGCGCGAAGGGGGTTCCGCTGAGCCCCCCGGGAACTATGGCTACACCTTC
TRBV6-5	NA	NA	TRBJ1-5	CASSASGSQPQHF	TGTGCCAGCAGCGCCTCGGGGAGTCAGCCCCAGCATTTT
TRBV28	TRBD1	NA	TRBJ1-2	CASSSADRDGYTF	TGTGCCAGCAGTTCCGCGGACAGGGATGGCTACACCTTC
TRBV10-3	TRBD1	NA	TRBJ1-2	CAIRDRDSARGYTF	TGTGCCATCAGGGACCGGGACAGTGCCCGTGGCTACACCTTC
TRBV9	TRBD2	NA	TRBJ2-5	CASSWTSGPQETQYF	TGTGCCAGCAGCTGGACTAGCGGCCCACAAGAGACCCAGTACTTC
TRBV7-9	NA	NA	TRBJ2-1	CASSADYNEQFF	TGTGCCAGCAGCGCAGACTACAATGAGCAGTTCTTC
TRBV6-6	NA	NA	TRBJ1-1	CASRWTDPNTEAFF	TGTGCCAGCAGATGGACAGACCCGAACACTGAAGCTTTCTTT
TRBV24-1	TRBD1	few	TRBJ2-5	CATSDHRGLQETQYF	TGTGCCACCAGTGATCACAGGGGTCTCCAAGAGACCCAGTACTTC
TRBV28	NA	NA	TRBJ1-4	CASSEQGLNEKLFF	TGTGCCAGCAGTGAACAGGGCTTGAATGAAAAACTGTTTTTT
TRBV10-3	NA	NA	TRBJ2-5	CAISDRQGLGRETQYF	TGTGCCATCAGTGACAGACAGGGACTAGGAAGAGAGACCCAGTACTTC
TRBV10-3	NA	NA	TRBJ1-3	CAIRSAVTSGNTIYF	TGTGCCATTAGAAGCGCCGTTACCTCTGGAAACACCATATATTTT
TRBV4-3	TRBD1	NA	TRBJ1-2	CASSRTGQSYGYTF	TGCGCCAGCAGCCGCACGGGACAGAGTTATGGCTACACCTTC
TRBV28	TRBD1	once	TRBJ2-3	CASRGQIADTQYF	TGTGCCAGCAGGGGACAGATTGCAGATACGCAGTATTTT
TRBV10-3	TRBD1	NA	TRBJ1-2	CAISGGTGSGYGYTF	TGTGCCATCAGTGGAGGGACAGGGTCGGGCTATGGCTACACCTTC
TRBV7-6	NA	NA	TRBJ2-7	CASSSPSQGRVQYF	TGTGCCAGCAGCTCCCCCTCACAGGGACGTGTGCAGTACTTC
TRBV6-2/TRBV6-3	TRBD1	NA	TRBJ1-2	CASSSTGQGNYGYTF	TGTGCCAGCAGTTCCACGGGACAGGGGAATTATGGCTACACCTTC
TRBV29-1	TRBD1	NA	TRBJ1-1	CRGQGVGNTEAFF	TGCAGGGGACAGGGAGTGGGGAACACTGAAGCTTTCTTT
TRBV29-1	NA	NA	TRBJ2-1	CSGALALTYNEQFF	TGCAGCGGAGCCCTAGCTCTTACCTACAATGAGCAGTTCTTC
TRBV2	TRBD1	NA	TRBJ2-7	CASSRTGDNEQYF	TGTGCCAGCAGCCGGACAGGGGACAACGAGCAGTACTTC
TRBV5-1	NA	NA	TRBJ2-3	CASTPGGTSTDTQYF	TGCGCCAGCACCCCTGGGGGGACGAGCACAGATACGCAGTATTTT
TRBV19	NA	NA	TRBJ2-2	CASSKWGPNTGELFF	TGTGCCAGTAGTAAATGGGGCCCGAACACCGGGGAGCTGTTTTTT
TRBV5-1	TRBD2	NA	TRBJ2-3	CASSLGLAGSTDTQYF	TGCGCCAGCAGCTTGGGACTAGCGGGAAGCACAGATACGCAGTATTTT
TRBV21-1	NA	NA	TRBJ1-5	CASSKRKRQPQHF	TGTGCCAGCAGCAAAAGGAAGCGGCAGCCCCAGCATTTT
TRBV7-9	NA	NA	TRBJ1-1	CASSFGFMNTEAFF	TGTGCCAGCAGCTTTGGCTTCATGAACACTGAAGCTTTCTTT
TRBV12-3/TRBV12-4	NA	NA	TRBJ1-1	CASSGRPDPTFF	TGTGCCAGCAGTGGGCGTCCCGACCCGACTTTCTTT
TRBV11-2	NA	NA	TRBJ2-1	CASIPRGRYNEQFF	TGTGCCAGCATTCCGCGGGGGCGGTACAATGAGCAGTTCTTC
TRBV7-9	TRBD2	NA	TRBJ2-5	CASSSRTSGRARETQYF	TGTGCCAGCAGCTCAAGGACTAGCGGGAGGGCCAGGGAGACCCAGTACTTC
TRBV14	NA	NA	TRBJ2-3	CASSYIGGHSTDTQYF	TGTGCCAGCAGCTACATAGGGGGACACTCAACAGATACGCAGTATTTT
TRBV15	NA	NA	TRBJ1-5	CATTVGSNQPQHF	TGTGCCACCACGGTTGGTAGCAATCAGCCCCAGCATTTT
TRBV6-5	TRBD1	NA	TRBJ1-2	CASTRQGAYGYTF	TGTGCCAGCACCCGACAGGGGGCCTATGGCTACACCTTC
TRBV11-2	NA	NA	TRBJ2-3	CASSLVGAQDTQYF	TGTGCCAGCAGCTTAGTGGGGGCCCAAGATACGCAGTATTTT
TRBV18	TRBD1	NA	TRBJ1-2	CASSPTAGGNYGYTF	TGTGCCAGCTCACCCACGGCAGGGGGTAACTATGGCTACACCTTC